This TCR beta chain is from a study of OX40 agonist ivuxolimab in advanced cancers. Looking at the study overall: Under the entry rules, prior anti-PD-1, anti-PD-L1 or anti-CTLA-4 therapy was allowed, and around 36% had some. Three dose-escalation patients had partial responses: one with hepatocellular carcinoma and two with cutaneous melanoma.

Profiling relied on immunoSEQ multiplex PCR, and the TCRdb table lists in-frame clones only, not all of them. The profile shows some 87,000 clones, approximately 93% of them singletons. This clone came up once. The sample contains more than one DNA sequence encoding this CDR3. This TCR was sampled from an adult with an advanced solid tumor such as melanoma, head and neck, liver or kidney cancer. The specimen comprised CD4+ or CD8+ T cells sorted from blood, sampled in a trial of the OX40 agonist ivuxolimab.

For the CDR3, the DNA is TGTGCCAGCAGCGTAGAGGGAGGGGCTGGAAACACCATATATTTT. Encoded protein: CASSVEGGAGNTIYF. This chain joins TRBV9 and TRBJ1-3, with a weak D call TRBD1 (5 bases). V was trimmed by 0 bases and J by 2 bases, leaving 9 bases between them. CDR1 and CDR2 (germline): SGDLS, YYNGEE. The CDR3 sequence is 15 residues long.